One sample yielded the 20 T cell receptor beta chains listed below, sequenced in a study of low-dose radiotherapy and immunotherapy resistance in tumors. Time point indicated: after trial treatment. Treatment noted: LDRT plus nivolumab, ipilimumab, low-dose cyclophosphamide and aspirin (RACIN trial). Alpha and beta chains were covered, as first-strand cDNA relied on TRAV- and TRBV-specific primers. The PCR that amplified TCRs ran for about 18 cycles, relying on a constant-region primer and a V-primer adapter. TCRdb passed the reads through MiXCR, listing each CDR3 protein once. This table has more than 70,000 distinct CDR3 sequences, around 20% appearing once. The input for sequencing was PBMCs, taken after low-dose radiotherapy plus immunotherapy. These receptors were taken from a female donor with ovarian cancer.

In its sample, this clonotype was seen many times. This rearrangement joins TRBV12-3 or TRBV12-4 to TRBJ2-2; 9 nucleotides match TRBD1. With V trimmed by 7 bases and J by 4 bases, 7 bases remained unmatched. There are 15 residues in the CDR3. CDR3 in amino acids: CASILQGAGTGELFF. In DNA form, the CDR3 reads TGTGCCAGCATACTACAGGGGGCGGGCACCGGGGAGCTGTTTTTT.

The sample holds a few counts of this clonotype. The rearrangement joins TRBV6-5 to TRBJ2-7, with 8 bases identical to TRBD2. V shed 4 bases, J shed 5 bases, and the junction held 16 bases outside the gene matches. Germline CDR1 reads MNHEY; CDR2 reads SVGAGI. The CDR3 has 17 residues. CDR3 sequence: CASSSLPPAGAANEQYF. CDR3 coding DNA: TGTGCCAGCAGTTCTTTGCCTCCAGCGGGGGCCGCTAACGAGCAGTACTTC.

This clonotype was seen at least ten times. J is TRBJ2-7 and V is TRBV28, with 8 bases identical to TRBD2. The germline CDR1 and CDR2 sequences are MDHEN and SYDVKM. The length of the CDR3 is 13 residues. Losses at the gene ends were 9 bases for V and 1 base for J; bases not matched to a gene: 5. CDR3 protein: CASRGGGSYEQYF. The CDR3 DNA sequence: TGTGCCAGTCGGGGGGGCGGTTCCTACGAGCAGTACTTC.

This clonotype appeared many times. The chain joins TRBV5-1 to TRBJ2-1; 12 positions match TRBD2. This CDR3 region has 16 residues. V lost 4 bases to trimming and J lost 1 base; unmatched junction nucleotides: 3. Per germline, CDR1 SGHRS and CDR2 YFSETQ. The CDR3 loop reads CASSPSGGESYNEQFF. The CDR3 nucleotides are TGCGCCAGCAGCCCTAGCGGGGGGGAATCCTACAATGAGCAGTTCTTC.

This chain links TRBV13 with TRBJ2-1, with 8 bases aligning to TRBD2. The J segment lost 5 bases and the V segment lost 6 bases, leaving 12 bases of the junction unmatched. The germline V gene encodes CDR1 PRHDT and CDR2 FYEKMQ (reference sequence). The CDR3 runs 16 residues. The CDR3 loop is CASRGATGGLDNEQFF. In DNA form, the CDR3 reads TGTGCCAGCAGGGGGGCAACGGGAGGGTTAGACAATGAGCAGTTCTTC.

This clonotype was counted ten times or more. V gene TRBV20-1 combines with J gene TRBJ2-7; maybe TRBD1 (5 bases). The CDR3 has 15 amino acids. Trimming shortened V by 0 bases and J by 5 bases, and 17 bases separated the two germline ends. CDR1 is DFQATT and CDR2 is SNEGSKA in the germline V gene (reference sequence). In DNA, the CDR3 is TGCAGTGCTAGAGATCCCGACAGACCAGGACACGAGCAGTACTTC. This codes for CSARDPDRPGHEQYF.

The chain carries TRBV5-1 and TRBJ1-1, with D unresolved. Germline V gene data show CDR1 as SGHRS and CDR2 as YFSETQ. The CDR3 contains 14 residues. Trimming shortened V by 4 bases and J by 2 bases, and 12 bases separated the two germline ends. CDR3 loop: CASSPTSLNTEAFF. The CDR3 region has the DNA TGCGCCAGCAGCCCTACCAGCCTCAACACTGAAGCTTTCTTT.

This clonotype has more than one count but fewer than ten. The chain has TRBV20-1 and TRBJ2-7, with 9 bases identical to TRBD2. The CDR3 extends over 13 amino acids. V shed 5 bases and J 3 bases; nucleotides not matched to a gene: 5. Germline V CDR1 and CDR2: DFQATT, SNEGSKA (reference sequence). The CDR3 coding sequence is TGCAGTGCTGAACGTAGCGGGAGCTACGAGCAGTACTTC. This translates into CSAERSGSYEQYF.

In nucleotides, the CDR3 is TGTGCCAGCAGTTTATCGATTGTCAGCACCTACGAGCAGTACTTC. It encodes CASSLSIVSTYEQYF. V gene TRBV27 combines with J gene TRBJ2-7; D gene uncertain. Germline assignment: CDR1 MNHEY and CDR2 SMNVEV (reference sequence). The CDR3 runs to 15 residues. Trimming removed 0 bases from V and 2 bases from J, with 11 bases in between.

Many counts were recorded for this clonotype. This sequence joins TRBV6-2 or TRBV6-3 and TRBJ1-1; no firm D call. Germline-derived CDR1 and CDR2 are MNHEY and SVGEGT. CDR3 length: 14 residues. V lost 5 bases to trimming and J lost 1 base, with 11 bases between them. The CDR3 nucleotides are TGTGCCAGCAGTGGTCGGAGCGGGAACACTGAAGCTTTCTTT. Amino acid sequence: CASSGRSGNTEAFF.

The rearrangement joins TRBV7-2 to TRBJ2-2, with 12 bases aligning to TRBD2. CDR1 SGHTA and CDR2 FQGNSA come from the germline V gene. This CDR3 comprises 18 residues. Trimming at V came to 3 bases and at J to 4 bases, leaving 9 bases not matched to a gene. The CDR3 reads CASSLVLAGGVSTGELFF. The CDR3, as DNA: TGTGCCAGCAGCTTGGTACTAGCGGGAGGCGTGAGCACCGGGGAGCTGTTTTTT.

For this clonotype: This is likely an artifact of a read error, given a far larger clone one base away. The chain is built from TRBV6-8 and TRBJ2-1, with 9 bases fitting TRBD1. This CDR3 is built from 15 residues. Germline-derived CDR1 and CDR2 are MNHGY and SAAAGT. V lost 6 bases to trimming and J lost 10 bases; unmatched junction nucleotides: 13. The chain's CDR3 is CASSQGQGSSYEQFF. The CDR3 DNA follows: TGTGCCAGCAGCCAAGGACAGGGGAGCTCCTACGAGCAGTTCTTC.

This CDR3 is CASSGGPKETQYF. The DNA of the CDR3 is TGCGCCAGCAGCGGGGGACCAAAAGAGACCCAGTACTTC. The rearrangement joins TRBV5-1 to TRBJ2-5, with D perhaps assigned TRBD1 or TRBD2 (5 bases each). CDR1 is SGHRS, CDR2 YFSETQ, per germline. The ends were cut back, 4 bases at V and 3 bases at J, with 10 bases in the middle. The CDR3 loop spans 13 amino acids.

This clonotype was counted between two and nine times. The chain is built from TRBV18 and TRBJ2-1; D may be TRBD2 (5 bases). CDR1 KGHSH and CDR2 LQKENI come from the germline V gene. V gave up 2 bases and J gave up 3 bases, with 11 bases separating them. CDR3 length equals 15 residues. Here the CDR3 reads CASSPSDLDYNEQFF. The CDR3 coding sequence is TGTGCCAGCTCACCATCGGACTTAGACTACAATGAGCAGTTCTTC.

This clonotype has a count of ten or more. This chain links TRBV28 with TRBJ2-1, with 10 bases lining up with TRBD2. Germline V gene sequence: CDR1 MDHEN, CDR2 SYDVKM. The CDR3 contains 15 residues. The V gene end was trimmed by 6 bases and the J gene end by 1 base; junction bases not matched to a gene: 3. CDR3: CASSIAGGSYNEQFF. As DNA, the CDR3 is TGTGCCAGCAGCATAGCGGGGGGTTCCTACAATGAGCAGTTCTTC.

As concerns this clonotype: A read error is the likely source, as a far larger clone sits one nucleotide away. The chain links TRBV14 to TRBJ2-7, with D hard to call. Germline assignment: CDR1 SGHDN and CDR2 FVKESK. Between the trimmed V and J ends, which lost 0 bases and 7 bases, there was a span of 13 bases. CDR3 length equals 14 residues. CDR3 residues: CASSQDNPRNEQYF. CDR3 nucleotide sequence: TGTGCCAGCAGCCAAGATAACCCCCGGAATGAGCAGTACTTC. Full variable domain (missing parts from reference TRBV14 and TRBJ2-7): EAGVTQFPSHSVIEKGQTVTLRCDPISGHDNLYWYRRVMGKEIKFLLHFVKESKQDESGMPNNRFLAERTGGTYSTLKVQPAELEDSGVYFCASSQDNPRNEQYFGPGTRLTVT.

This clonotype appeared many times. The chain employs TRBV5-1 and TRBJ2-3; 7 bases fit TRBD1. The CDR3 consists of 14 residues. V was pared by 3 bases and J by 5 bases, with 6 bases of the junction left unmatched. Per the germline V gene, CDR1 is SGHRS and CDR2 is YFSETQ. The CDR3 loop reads CASSSPDRRDTQYF. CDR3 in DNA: TGCGCCAGCAGCTCGCCGGACAGGCGAGATACGCAGTATTTT.

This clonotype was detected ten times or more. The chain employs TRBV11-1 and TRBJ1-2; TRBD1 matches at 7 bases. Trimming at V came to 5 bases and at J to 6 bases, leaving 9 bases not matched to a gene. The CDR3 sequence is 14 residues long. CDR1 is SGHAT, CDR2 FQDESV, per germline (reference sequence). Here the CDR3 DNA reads TGTGCCAGCAGCCCAAAGGGGGCGCAAAATGGCTACACCTTC. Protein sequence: CASSPKGAQNGYTF.

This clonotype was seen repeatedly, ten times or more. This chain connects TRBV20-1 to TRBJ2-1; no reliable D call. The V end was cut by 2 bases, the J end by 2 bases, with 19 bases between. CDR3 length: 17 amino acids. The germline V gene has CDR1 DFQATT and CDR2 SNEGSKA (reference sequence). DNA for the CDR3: TGCAGTGCTAGATCCCCCAAGCGAAGTCCCCCCTACAATGAGCAGTTCTTC. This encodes CSARSPKRSPPYNEQFF.

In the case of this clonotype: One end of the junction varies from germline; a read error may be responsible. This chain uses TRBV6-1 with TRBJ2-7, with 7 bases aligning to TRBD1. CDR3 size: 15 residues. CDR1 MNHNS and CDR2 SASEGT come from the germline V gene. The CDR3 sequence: CASRVDRKSYYEQYF. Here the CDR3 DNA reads TGCGCCAGCAGGGTGGACAGGAAGAGCTACTACGAGCAGTACTTC.